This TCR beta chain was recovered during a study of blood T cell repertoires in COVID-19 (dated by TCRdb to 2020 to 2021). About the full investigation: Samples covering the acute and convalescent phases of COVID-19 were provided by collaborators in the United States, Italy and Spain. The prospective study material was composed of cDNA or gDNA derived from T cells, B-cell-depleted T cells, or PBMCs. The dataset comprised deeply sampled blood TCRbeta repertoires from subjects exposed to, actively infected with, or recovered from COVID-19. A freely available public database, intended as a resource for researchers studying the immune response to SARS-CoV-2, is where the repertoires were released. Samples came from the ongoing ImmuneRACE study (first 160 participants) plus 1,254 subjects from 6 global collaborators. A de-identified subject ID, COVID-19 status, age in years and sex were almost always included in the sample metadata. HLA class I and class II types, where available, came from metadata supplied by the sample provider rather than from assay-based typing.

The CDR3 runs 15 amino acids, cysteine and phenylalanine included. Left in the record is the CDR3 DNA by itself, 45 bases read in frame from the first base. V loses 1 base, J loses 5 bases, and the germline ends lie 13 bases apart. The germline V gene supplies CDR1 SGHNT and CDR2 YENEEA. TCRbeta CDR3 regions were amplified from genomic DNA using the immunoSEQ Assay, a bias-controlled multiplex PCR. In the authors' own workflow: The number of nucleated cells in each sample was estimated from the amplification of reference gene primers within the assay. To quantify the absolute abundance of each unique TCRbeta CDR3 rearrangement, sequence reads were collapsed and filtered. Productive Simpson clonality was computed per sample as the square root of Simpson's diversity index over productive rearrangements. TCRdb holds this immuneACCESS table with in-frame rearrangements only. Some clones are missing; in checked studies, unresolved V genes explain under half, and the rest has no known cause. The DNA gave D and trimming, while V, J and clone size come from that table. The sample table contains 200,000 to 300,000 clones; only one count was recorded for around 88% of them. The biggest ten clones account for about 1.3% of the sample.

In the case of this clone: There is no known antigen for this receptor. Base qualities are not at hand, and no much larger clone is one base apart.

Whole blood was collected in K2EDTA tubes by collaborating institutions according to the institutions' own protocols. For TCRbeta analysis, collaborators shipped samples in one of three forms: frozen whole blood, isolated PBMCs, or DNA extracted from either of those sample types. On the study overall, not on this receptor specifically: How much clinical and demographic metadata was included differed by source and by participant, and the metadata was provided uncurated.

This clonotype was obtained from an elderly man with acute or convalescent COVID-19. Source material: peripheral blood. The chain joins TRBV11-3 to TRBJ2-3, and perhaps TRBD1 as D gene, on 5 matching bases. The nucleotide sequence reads TGTGCCAGCAGCTTAGGAAGGGGTATTGAAGATACGCAGTATTTT. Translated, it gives CASSLGRGIEDTQYF.